The clone carrying this T cell receptor beta chain was seen at least ten times. The data are from a study of CD8 T cells in ankylosing spondylitis. There are 15 residues in the CDR3. The V end lost 8 bases, the J end lost 0 bases, and 17 bases lay between the germline ends. Each CDR3 protein gets one entry after TCRdb re-called the 5' RACE reads with MiXCR. The repertoire holds 250,000 to 400,000 distinct CDR3 sequences, around 10% seen once, with around 8.4% in the top ten. This receptor was taken from a female donor with ankylosing spondylitis or in good health (not recorded which). V gene TRBV12-3 or TRBV12-4 combines with J gene TRBJ2-7, with D possibly TRBD2 on 6 matching bases. Sequencing input: blood, either unsorted or a sorted T cell fraction (not recorded which). CDR3 DNA sequence: TGTGCCAGCGCCCGAGGAGGGGTGAGCTCCTACGAGCAGTACTTC. Its protein is CASARGGVSSYEQYF.